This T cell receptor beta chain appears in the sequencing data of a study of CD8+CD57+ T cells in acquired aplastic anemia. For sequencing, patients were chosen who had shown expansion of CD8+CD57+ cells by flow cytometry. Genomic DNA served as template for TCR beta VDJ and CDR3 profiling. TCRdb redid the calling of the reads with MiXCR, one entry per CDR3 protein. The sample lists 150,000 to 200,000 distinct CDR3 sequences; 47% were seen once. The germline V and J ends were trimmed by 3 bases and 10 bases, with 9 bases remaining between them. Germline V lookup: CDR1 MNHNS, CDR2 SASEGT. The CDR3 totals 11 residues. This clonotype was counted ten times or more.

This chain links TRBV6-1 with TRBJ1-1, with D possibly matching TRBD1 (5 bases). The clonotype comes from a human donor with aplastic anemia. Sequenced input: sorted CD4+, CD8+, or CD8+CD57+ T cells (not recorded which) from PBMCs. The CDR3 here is CASSDRTRAFF. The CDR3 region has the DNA TGTGCCAGCAGTGATCGGACACGAGCTTTCTTT.